The source of this TCR beta chain is a study of blood T cell repertoires in COVID-19. Study as a whole: Acute and convalescent COVID-19 specimens originated in the United States, Italy and Spain. T cells, B-cell-depleted T cells, or PBMCs provided the cDNA or gDNA that served as material.

This CDR3 has 18 residues. J lost 4 bases, V lost 2 bases, and 10 bases had no gene match. CDR1 and CDR2 (germline): SGHVS, FQNEAQ. Data came from immunoSEQ multiplex PCR; TCRdb stores just in-frame clones and leaves some out. The sample holds over 300,000 clones, nearly 90% seen once. This chain uses TRBV7-8 with TRBJ2-3; the match to TRBD2 covers 12 bases. The sequence was collected from a man between 18 and 29 years old with active or convalescent COVID-19. Sequencing used peripheral blood. The CDR3 DNA is TGTGCCAGCAGCTTATCTTCGTGGACTAGCGGGATGCCAGATACGCAGTATTTT. Translating gives CASSLSSWTSGMPDTQYF.